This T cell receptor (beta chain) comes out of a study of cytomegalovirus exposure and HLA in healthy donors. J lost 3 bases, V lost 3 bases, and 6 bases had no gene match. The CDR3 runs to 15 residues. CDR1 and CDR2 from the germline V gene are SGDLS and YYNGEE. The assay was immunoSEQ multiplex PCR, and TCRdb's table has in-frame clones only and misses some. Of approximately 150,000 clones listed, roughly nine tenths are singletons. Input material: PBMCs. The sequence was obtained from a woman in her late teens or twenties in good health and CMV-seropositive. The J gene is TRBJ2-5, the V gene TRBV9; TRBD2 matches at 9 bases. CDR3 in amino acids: CASSDSGGREETQYF. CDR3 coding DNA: TGTGCCAGCAGCGACAGCGGGGGGAGGGAAGAGACCCAGTACTTC. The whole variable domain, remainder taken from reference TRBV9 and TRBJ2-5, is DSGVTQTPKHLITATGQRVTLRCSPRSGDLSVYWYQQSLDQGLQFLIQYYNGEERAKGNILERFSAQQFPDLHSELNLSSLELGDSALYFCASSDSGGREETQYFGPGTRLLVL.